These T cell receptor beta chains were read from a single sample in a study of metastatic and nonmetastatic thyroid tumors. TCRdb used MiXCR to call clones anew from the PCR reads. The sample shows over 45,000 clones, approximately 24% of them seen only once. Material for sequencing was blood. These receptors were obtained from a male donor with papillary thyroid cancer or a benign thyroid nodule (not recorded which). Some clones in this sample may be carry-over from other donors' samples. Both conserved end residues are part of each CDR3. D genes are given only for firm matches. The size of a clone is reported for some rows only, either as once, few or many, or as a class for expanded clones.

TRBD2 few TRBJ2-5 TRBV6-1 TGTGCCAGCAGTCTGGAAGCGGGAGGGGCAGAGACCCAGTACTTC CASSLEAGGAETQYF
- - TRBJ2-3 TRBV7-6 TGTGCCAGCTCCTCGGGACCGAGCACAGATACGCAGTATTTT CASSSGPSTDTQYF
TRBD2 few TRBJ2-1 TRBV10-3 TGTGCCATCCTAGCGGGAGAGGGTAATGAGCAGTTCTTC CAILAGEGNEQFF
- few TRBJ2-7 TRBV3-1 TGTGCCAGCAGCCAAGGAGACAGATACTACGAGCAGTACTTC CASSQGDRYYEQYF
- many TRBJ2-3 TRBV2 TGTGCCAGCAGGTCGGGACTCATACCCTCAGATACGCAGTATTTT CASRSGLIPSDTQYF
TRBD2 - TRBJ2-7 TRBV20-1 TGCAGTGCTAGAGATCTCGGTTTAGCGGGAGATTCCTACGAGCAGTACTTC CSARDLGLAGDSYEQYF
- - TRBJ2-1 TRBV11-2 TGTGCCAGCAGCTTAGTGGTAGCGGCACGCCTTAGGGAGCAGTTCTTC CASSLVVAARLREQFF
TRBD2 few TRBJ2-3 TRBV6-5 TGTGCCAGCAGCCCGACGCTCCTATCGGGAGGCACAGATAAGCAGTATTTT CASSPTLLSGGTDKQYF
- - TRBJ2-4 TRBV2 TGTGCCAGCAAGGGGGGGAGGACACCTAAAAACATTCATTACTTC CASKGGRTPKNIHYF
TRBD1 - TRBJ2-7 TRBV28 TGTGCCAGCAGTGAACGGGACAGGGGAGGCTACGAGCAGTACTTC CASSERDRGGYEQYF
TRBD2 many TRBJ2-5 TRBV2 TGTGCCAGCAGTGAGCTAGCGGGGATAGGGACCCAGTACTTC CASSELAGIGTQYF
TRBD1 many TRBJ1-5 TRBV11-2 TGTGCCAGCAGCCGGACAGGGGGGACCTTAAATCAGCCCCAGCATTTT CASSRTGGTLNQPQHF
TRBD2 many TRBJ2-7 TRBV7-3 TGTGCCAGCAGCTTAAGCACGGGGGGGAGCGACTCCTACGAGCAGTACTTC CASSLSTGGSDSYEQYF
- - TRBJ2-2 TRBV25-1 TGTGCCAGCAGTGAATACAGGGATATCGGCGGGGAGCTGCTTTTT CASSEYRDIGGELLF
TRBD1 many TRBJ2-7 TRBV19 TGTGCCAGTAGTCACACAGGGGTCGAGCAGTACTTC CASSHTGVEQYF
TRBD1 many TRBJ2-7 TRBV19 TGTGCCAGTAGTTTCCAGGGGGCCTACGAGCAGTACTTC CASSFQGAYEQYF
- many TRBJ2-1 TRBV4-1 TGCGCCAGCAGCCGACTAGGAAGGGGCGCCTACAATGAGCAGTTCTTC CASSRLGRGAYNEQFF
TRBD2 once TRBJ2-1 TRBV2 TGTGCCAGCAGCCAGCGGGAGTCCTACAAAGAGCAGTTCTTC CASSQRESYKEQFF
- many TRBJ1-2 TRBV9 TGTGCCAGCAGCCCCTCCGGGGCGATCTATGGCTACACCTTC CASSPSGAIYGYTF
- few TRBJ2-7 TRBV28 TGTGCCAGCAGTTCCAGGCGGTACGAGCAGTACTTC CASSSRRYEQYF
- many TRBJ2-7 TRBV27 TGTGCCAGCAGTACCGGAGTGATCGGCTCCGAGCAGTACTTC CASSTGVIGSEQYF
- few TRBJ1-1 TRBV2 TGTGCCAGCGGATCAGGGGTCACCGAAGCTCTCTTT CASGSGVTEALF
- many TRBJ2-1 TRBV13 TGTGCCAGCAGCGCGGCTCTGGGGGCGCGATCCCGGTTCTTC CASSAALGARSRFF
- once TRBJ2-7 TRBV18 TGTGCCAGCTCACCACGAGACAGAGTAAAGGACTACGAGCAGTACTTC CASSPRDRVKDYEQYF
TRBD2 - TRBJ2-7 TRBV6-9 TGTGCCAGCAGTTACGCGGGGGGTGGGCGGGAGTCCCCCTACGAGCAGTACTTC CASSYAGGGRESPYEQYF
TRBD1 many TRBJ2-6 TRBV15 TGTGCCACCAGCAGAGATGGGACAGGGGGCTCTGGGGCCAACGTCCTGACTTTC CATSRDGTGGSGANVLTF
TRBD1 many TRBJ2-1 TRBV7-2 TGTGCCAGCAGCGCTCGGACAGGGGACAATGAGCAGTTCTTC CASSARTGDNEQFF
- many TRBJ1-1 TRBV28 TGTGCCTCCGGTCGGGGTGTGAACACTGAAGCTTTCTTT CASGRGVNTEAFF
TRBD1 - TRBJ2-2 TRBV11-2 TGTGCCAGCAGAGAAGACAGGGTGTATACCGGGGAGCTGTTTTTT CASREDRVYTGELFF
- once TRBJ2-1 TRBV7-3 TGTGCCAGCAGCACCGCGGGGCCAAACAATGAGCAGTTCTTC CASSTAGPNNEQFF
- many TRBJ2-3 TRBV10-2 TGCGCCAGCAGCGACAGGTCCCGCACAGATACGCAGTATTTT CASSDRSRTDTQYF
TRBD2 many TRBJ2-2 TRBV11-3 TGTGCCAGCAGTTCCTACGGGGGGGCGAACACCGGGGAGCTGTTTTTT CASSSYGGANTGELFF
- many TRBJ2-7 TRBV27 TGTGCCAGCAGTTTATCACTCAGGGCGGGAGAGCAGTACTTC CASSLSLRAGEQYF
- few TRBJ1-5 TRBV4-2 TGTGCCAGCAGCCAAGAGCAGGGAGGAAATCAGCCCCAGCATTTT CASSQEQGGNQPQHF
- few TRBJ1-1 TRBV6-2/TRBV6-3 TGTGCCAGCAGTTCACTACGGGTGGGGGCCAGGGGAGGCGTTTGGAGGAACACTGAAGCTTTCTTT CASSSLRVGARGGVWRNTEAFF
TRBD1 - TRBJ2-7 TRBV7-8 TGTGCCAGCAGCCCTACGGGGGTGGGACAGGGGCGTAGGCAGCAGTACTTC CASSPTGVGQGRRQQYF
- few TRBJ2-5 TRBV12-3/TRBV12-4 TGTGCCAGCAGCCGCCAGGCTTCCGAAGAGACCCAGTACTTC CASSRQASEETQYF
TRBD1 many TRBJ2-7 TRBV6-1 TGTGCCAGCAGTACCGGGACAGGGACCTACGAGCAGTACTTC CASSTGTGTYEQYF
TRBD1 many TRBJ2-4 TRBV27 TGTGCCAGCAGTTCGGACAGGGGGTTAAACATTCAGTACTTC CASSSDRGLNIQYF
- - TRBJ2-2 TRBV19 TGTGCCAGTAGTATAGCTTGGGCCGGGGAGCTGTTTTTT CASSIAWAGELFF
- many TRBJ1-6 TRBV4-1 TGCGCCAGCAGCCCCCGGGCAGGGAATTCACCCCTCCACTTT CASSPRAGNSPLHF
TRBD1 few TRBJ2-1 TRBV19 TGTTCCAGTAGTATAGAACAGGGGTCTGACAATGAGCAGTTCTTT CSSSIEQGSDNEQFF
- - TRBJ1-1 TRBV5-1 TGCGCCAGCCGGGGTGGGACGGGGAACACTGAAGCTTTCTTT CASRGGTGNTEAFF
TRBD1 many TRBJ1-1 TRBV29-1 TGCAGCGTCGGACAGGGTTTCATGAACACTGAAGCTTTCTTT CSVGQGFMNTEAFF
TRBD2 - TRBJ2-7 TRBV7-2 TGTGCCAGCAGGTGGGGACTAGCGGGGGGCTACGAGCAGTACTTC CASRWGLAGGYEQYF
TRBD2 - TRBJ2-7 TRBV28 TGTGCCAGTAGTCCCCTTGGGGGAGGGCTTCCCTACGAGCAGTACTTC CASSPLGGGLPYEQYF
- many TRBJ2-3 TRBV20-1 TGCAGTGCTGGTCTTGGGGGAGGAGGTTGGGGCACAGATACGCAGTATTTT CSAGLGGGGWGTDTQYF
- few TRBJ2-3 TRBV6-1 TGTGCCAGCAGGAGGAGGGCCAGTGCAGATACGCAGTATTTT CASRRRASADTQYF
TRBD1 many TRBJ1-4 TRBV28 TGTGCCAGCAGTCTAGGACAGGGTGCTAATGAAAAACTGTTTTTT CASSLGQGANEKLFF
- many TRBJ1-2 TRBV3-1 TGTGCCAGCAGCCAAGGACGAAACTATGGCTACACCTTC CASSQGRNYGYTF
- many TRBJ2-2 TRBV5-1 TGCGCCAGCAGCGTTACCTCCGGGGAGCTGTTTTTT CASSVTSGELFF
TRBD2 many TRBJ2-5 TRBV6-1 TGTGCCAGCCGACTAGCGGGAGAATCGGAGACCCAGTACTTC CASRLAGESETQYF
- - TRBJ1-6 TRBV30 TGTGCCTGGGATGAGTCAGCGAATTCACCCCTCCACTTT CAWDESANSPLHF
- few TRBJ1-6 TRBV6-1 TGTGCCAGCAGCGGGATTGATTCACCCCTCCACTTT CASSGIDSPLHF
- medium-sized TRBJ2-3 TRBV5-1 TGCGCCAGCAGCTTGGCCTCTCTTAGCACAGATACGCAGTATTTT CASSLASLSTDTQYF
- many TRBJ2-3 TRBV7-3 TGTGCCAGCAGCATGGACAATACAGATACGCAGTATTTT CASSMDNTDTQYF
TRBD1 - TRBJ1-2 TRBV28 TGTGCCAGCAGTTGGGGACAGAACTATGGCTACACCTTC CASSWGQNYGYTF
- many TRBJ1-5 TRBV20-1 TGCAGTGCCGGGGAACCCCAGCATTTT CSAGEPQHF
- few TRBJ2-7 TRBV7-9 TGTGCCAGCAGCCCTACTAGTTACGAGCAGTACTTC CASSPTSYEQYF